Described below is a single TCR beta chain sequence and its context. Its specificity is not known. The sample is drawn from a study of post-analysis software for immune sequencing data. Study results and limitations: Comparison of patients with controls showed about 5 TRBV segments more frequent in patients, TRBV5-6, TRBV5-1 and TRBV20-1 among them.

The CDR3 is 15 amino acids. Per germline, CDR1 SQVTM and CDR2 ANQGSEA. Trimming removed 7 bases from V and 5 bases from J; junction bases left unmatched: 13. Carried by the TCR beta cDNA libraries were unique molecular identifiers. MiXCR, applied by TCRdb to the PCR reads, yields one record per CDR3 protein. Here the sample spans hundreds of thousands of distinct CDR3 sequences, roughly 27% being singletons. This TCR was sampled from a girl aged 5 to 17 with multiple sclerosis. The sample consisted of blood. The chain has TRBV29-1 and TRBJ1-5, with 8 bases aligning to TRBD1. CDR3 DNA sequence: TGCAGCGCGCCCAATGACAGGGGTGGATATCAGCCCCAGCATTTT. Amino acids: CSAPNDRGGYQPQHF.